The rows below give T cell receptor beta chains drawn from one sample of a study of CD8 T cells in Susac syndrome. MiXCR, run by TCRdb on the immunoSEQ multiplex PCR reads, gives a single entry per CDR3 protein. The table has just under 150,000 distinct CDR3 sequences, roughly 94% seen once. Input material: CD4+ T cells from PBMCs. All receptors come from a human donor in good health. Both conserved end residues are part of each CDR3. Each record gives: clone size, J gene, V gene, D gene, CDR3 length, CDR3 protein, CDR3 DNA. The D gene is left open where the match is weak. Not all rows give a size; the values are once, few, many and, for expanded clones, a class.

clone size: .; J gene: TRBJ1-5; V gene: TRBV20-1; D gene: TRBD1; CDR3 length: 15; CDR3 protein: CSAESGTGLNQPQHF; CDR3 DNA: TGCAGTGCTGAGTCCGGGACAGGGCTTAATCAGCCCCAGCATTTT
clone size: .; J gene: TRBJ1-1; V gene: TRBV4-2; D gene: .; CDR3 length: 13; CDR3 protein: CASSRVDYTEAFF; CDR3 DNA: TGTGCCAGCAGTCGTGTCGACTACACTGAAGCTTTCTTT
clone size: .; J gene: TRBJ2-5; V gene: TRBV2; D gene: .; CDR3 length: 11; CDR3 protein: CASTTRETQYF; CDR3 DNA: TGTGCCAGCACCACAAGAGAGACCCAGTACTTC
clone size: .; J gene: TRBJ1-1; V gene: TRBV7-7; D gene: .; CDR3 length: 13; CDR3 protein: CASSLKLHTEAFF; CDR3 DNA: TGTGCTAGCAGCTTAAAGTTGCACACTGAAGCTTTCTTT
clone size: .; J gene: TRBJ2-1; V gene: TRBV29-1; D gene: TRBD2; CDR3 length: 13; CDR3 protein: CSVKTSDYNEQFF; CDR3 DNA: TGCAGCGTTAAGACTAGCGACTACAATGAGCAGTTCTTC
clone size: .; J gene: TRBJ1-5; V gene: TRBV19; D gene: TRBD1; CDR3 length: 16; CDR3 protein: CASSPAGQGEGQPQHF; CDR3 DNA: TGTGCCAGTAGTCCCGCGGGACAGGGCGAAGGTCAGCCCCAGCATTTT
clone size: .; J gene: TRBJ2-5; V gene: TRBV29-1; D gene: .; CDR3 length: 11; CDR3 protein: CSVNIGETQYF; CDR3 DNA: TGCAGCGTCAACATCGGAGAGACCCAGTACTTC
clone size: few; J gene: TRBJ2-7; V gene: TRBV5-1; D gene: .; CDR3 length: 13; CDR3 protein: CASSSATSYEQYF; CDR3 DNA: TGCGCCAGCAGCTCGGCTACCTCCTACGAGCAGTACTTC
clone size: .; J gene: TRBJ1-4; V gene: TRBV12-3/TRBV12-4; D gene: .; CDR3 length: 11; CDR3 protein: CASSMSEKLFF; CDR3 DNA: TGTGCCAGCAGTATGTCTGAAAAACTGTTTTTT
clone size: .; J gene: TRBJ1-2; V gene: TRBV5-4; D gene: .; CDR3 length: 14; CDR3 protein: CASSSEVTNYGYTF; CDR3 DNA: TGTGCCAGCAGCTCCGAGGTAACTAACTATGGCTACACCTTC
clone size: .; J gene: TRBJ2-2; V gene: TRBV27; D gene: .; CDR3 length: 15; CDR3 protein: CASSGAGSFPGELFF; CDR3 DNA: TGTGCCAGCTCGGGGGCAGGGAGTTTCCCCGGGGAGCTGTTTTTT
clone size: .; J gene: TRBJ1-5; V gene: TRBV7-2; D gene: .; CDR3 length: 16; CDR3 protein: CASSLGTAYSNQPQHF; CDR3 DNA: TGTGCCAGCAGCTTAGGGACAGCTTATAGCAATCAGCCCCAGCATTTT
clone size: few; J gene: TRBJ1-1; V gene: TRBV30; D gene: .; CDR3 length: 12; CDR3 protein: CAWSSGLTEAFF; CDR3 DNA: TGTGCCTGGAGTTCAGGGTTGACTGAAGCTTTCTTT
clone size: .; J gene: TRBJ2-3; V gene: TRBV19; D gene: TRBD2; CDR3 length: 16; CDR3 protein: CASSSGTSGYTDTQYF; CDR3 DNA: TGTGCCAGTAGTTCCGGGACTAGCGGATACACAGATACGCAGTATTTT
clone size: .; J gene: TRBJ2-6; V gene: TRBV4-1; D gene: .; CDR3 length: 17; CDR3 protein: CASSQVERISGANVLTF; CDR3 DNA: TGCGCCAGCAGCCAAGTGGAAAGGATCTCTGGGGCCAACGTCCTGACTTTC
clone size: .; J gene: TRBJ2-2; V gene: TRBV20-1; D gene: .; CDR3 length: 13; CDR3 protein: CSGRDTNTGELFF; CDR3 DNA: TGCAGTGGCAGGGACACGAACACCGGGGAGCTGTTTTTT
clone size: once; J gene: TRBJ2-2; V gene: TRBV18; D gene: .; CDR3 length: 17; CDR3 protein: CASSSIRDVDGTGELFF; CDR3 DNA: TGTGCCAGCTCATCGATAAGGGACGTAGACGGCACCGGGGAGCTGTTTTTT
clone size: .; J gene: TRBJ2-7; V gene: TRBV20-1; D gene: TRBD2; CDR3 length: 17; CDR3 protein: CSAPPGLAGRVTYEQYF; CDR3 DNA: TGCAGTGCTCCACCGGGACTAGCGGGCCGAGTTACCTACGAGCAGTACTTC
clone size: .; J gene: TRBJ2-7; V gene: TRBV5-1; D gene: .; CDR3 length: 15; CDR3 protein: CASSLMEGPPYEQYF; CDR3 DNA: TGCGCCAGCAGCTTAATGGAGGGACCACCCTACGAGCAGTACTTC
clone size: .; J gene: TRBJ2-1; V gene: TRBV11-1; D gene: .; CDR3 length: 20; CDR3 protein: CASSLDRGIGLSLTYNEQFF; CDR3 DNA: TGTGCCAGCAGCTTAGATAGGGGAATTGGACTCTCTCTAACCTACAATGAGCAGTTCTTC
clone size: .; J gene: TRBJ2-2; V gene: TRBV12-5; D gene: .; CDR3 length: 14; CDR3 protein: CASLPFKEAGELFF; CDR3 DNA: TGTGCTAGCCTCCCATTCAAGGAGGCCGGGGAGCTGTTTTTT
clone size: .; J gene: TRBJ2-7; V gene: TRBV30; D gene: TRBD2; CDR3 length: 18; CDR3 protein: CAWRPMGLAGRNSYEQYF; CDR3 DNA: TGTGCCTGGAGACCTATGGGACTAGCGGGAAGAAACTCCTACGAGCAGTACTTC
clone size: .; J gene: TRBJ1-2; V gene: TRBV10-2; D gene: .; CDR3 length: 15; CDR3 protein: CASSESALRGYGYTF; CDR3 DNA: TGCGCCAGCAGTGAGTCGGCCCTCCGGGGCTATGGCTACACCTTC
clone size: .; J gene: TRBJ1-1; V gene: TRBV2; D gene: .; CDR3 length: 12; CDR3 protein: CASSESPDEAFF; CDR3 DNA: TGTGCCAGCAGTGAATCCCCAGACGAAGCTTTCTTT
clone size: .; J gene: TRBJ2-1; V gene: TRBV23-1; D gene: .; CDR3 length: 16; CDR3 protein: CASSQSLREPYNEQFF; CDR3 DNA: TGCGCCAGCAGTCAATCTTTACGGGAGCCGTACAATGAGCAGTTCTTC
clone size: .; J gene: TRBJ2-1; V gene: TRBV24-1; D gene: TRBD2; CDR3 length: 14; CDR3 protein: CATSSAGGPDEQFF; CDR3 DNA: TGTGCCACCAGTTCTGCGGGAGGGCCGGATGAGCAGTTCTTC
clone size: .; J gene: TRBJ1-5; V gene: TRBV11-2; D gene: .; CDR3 length: 14; CDR3 protein: CASSLGGNNQPQHF; CDR3 DNA: TGTGCCAGCAGCTTAGGAGGGAACAATCAGCCCCAGCATTTT
clone size: .; J gene: TRBJ1-2; V gene: TRBV7-2; D gene: TRBD1; CDR3 length: 14; CDR3 protein: CASSYRDRGSGYTF; CDR3 DNA: TGTGCCAGCAGCTATCGGGACAGGGGAAGCGGCTACACCTTC
clone size: .; J gene: TRBJ2-1; V gene: TRBV19; D gene: .; CDR3 length: 15; CDR3 protein: CASSIDRRARDEQFF; CDR3 DNA: TGTGCCAGTAGTATAGATCGACGGGCCCGGGATGAGCAGTTCTTC
clone size: .; J gene: TRBJ2-5; V gene: TRBV15; D gene: .; CDR3 length: 14; CDR3 protein: CATSNRLSQETQYF; CDR3 DNA: TGTGCCACCAGCAACAGACTATCCCAAGAGACCCAGTACTTC
clone size: .; J gene: TRBJ2-3; V gene: TRBV18; D gene: .; CDR3 length: 12; CDR3 protein: CASSGVADTQYF; CDR3 DNA: TGTGCCAGCTCTGGAGTGGCAGATACGCAGTATTTT
clone size: .; J gene: TRBJ1-1; V gene: TRBV5-1; D gene: TRBD1; CDR3 length: 15; CDR3 protein: CASSVQGEVVTEAFF; CDR3 DNA: TGCGCCAGCAGCGTACAGGGGGAGGTCGTCACTGAAGCTTTCTTT
clone size: .; J gene: TRBJ1-1; V gene: TRBV18; D gene: .; CDR3 length: 15; CDR3 protein: CASSPLDSLNTEAFF; CDR3 DNA: TGTGCCAGCTCACCACTTGACAGCCTGAACACTGAAGCTTTCTTT
clone size: .; J gene: TRBJ1-5; V gene: TRBV27; D gene: .; CDR3 length: 15; CDR3 protein: CASSLFGQSNQPQHF; CDR3 DNA: TGTGCCAGCAGTTTATTCGGACAGAGCAATCAGCCCCAGCATTTT
clone size: .; J gene: TRBJ1-2; V gene: TRBV2; D gene: TRBD1; CDR3 length: 14; CDR3 protein: CASSWDRGFYGYTF; CDR3 DNA: TGTGCCAGCAGTTGGGACAGGGGGTTCTATGGCTACACCTTC
clone size: .; J gene: TRBJ2-3; V gene: TRBV11-2; D gene: .; CDR3 length: 15; CDR3 protein: CASKIGGLMVDTQYF; CDR3 DNA: TGTGCCAGCAAAATCGGGGGACTCATGGTTGATACGCAGTATTTT
clone size: .; J gene: TRBJ2-3; V gene: TRBV3-1; D gene: TRBD2; CDR3 length: 17; CDR3 protein: CASSQGLVAGGTDTQYF; CDR3 DNA: TGTGCCAGCAGCCAAGGATTGGTAGCGGGGGGCACAGATACGCAGTATTTT
clone size: .; J gene: TRBJ1-1; V gene: TRBV6-1; D gene: .; CDR3 length: 14; CDR3 protein: CASNFAPGTGEAFF; CDR3 DNA: TGTGCCAGCAATTTTGCACCTGGGACGGGTGAAGCTTTCTTT
clone size: .; J gene: TRBJ1-1; V gene: TRBV29-1; D gene: .; CDR3 length: 11; CDR3 protein: CSALGITEAFF; CDR3 DNA: TGCAGCGCACTCGGGATTACTGAAGCTTTCTTT
clone size: .; J gene: TRBJ2-5; V gene: TRBV3-1; D gene: .; CDR3 length: 14; CDR3 protein: CASSRQRGGETQYF; CDR3 DNA: TGTGCCAGCAGCAGGCAGCGAGGGGGAGAGACCCAGTACTTC
clone size: .; J gene: TRBJ1-1; V gene: TRBV19; D gene: .; CDR3 length: 15; CDR3 protein: CASSRGRGMNTEAFF; CDR3 DNA: TGTGCCAGTAGTAGAGGGAGGGGAATGAACACTGAAGCTTTCTTT
clone size: once; J gene: TRBJ2-7; V gene: TRBV10-1; D gene: .; CDR3 length: 13; CDR3 protein: CASSAEPTSEQYF; CDR3 DNA: TGCGCCAGCAGTGCGGAACCTACCAGCGAGCAGTACTTC
clone size: .; J gene: TRBJ1-2; V gene: TRBV12-3/TRBV12-4; D gene: TRBD1; CDR3 length: 15; CDR3 protein: CASSSGQGVGYGYTF; CDR3 DNA: TGTGCCAGCAGTTCGGGACAGGGTGTGGGCTATGGCTACACCTTC
clone size: .; J gene: TRBJ1-2; V gene: TRBV6-1; D gene: TRBD1; CDR3 length: 14; CDR3 protein: CASIPGQGDYGYTF; CDR3 DNA: TGTGCCAGCATACCGGGACAGGGGGACTATGGCTACACCTTC
clone size: .; J gene: TRBJ1-1; V gene: TRBV2; D gene: .; CDR3 length: 16; CDR3 protein: CASSMTTGTVGTEAFF; CDR3 DNA: TGTGCCAGCAGCATGACTACAGGGACCGTAGGCACTGAAGCTTTCTTT
clone size: .; J gene: TRBJ1-1; V gene: TRBV4-2; D gene: .; CDR3 length: 14; CDR3 protein: CASSLHGGGTEAFF; CDR3 DNA: TGTGCCAGCAGCCTTCATGGGGGGGGAACTGAAGCTTTCTTT
clone size: .; J gene: TRBJ1-2; V gene: TRBV30; D gene: .; CDR3 length: 13; CDR3 protein: CAWRGAGKNGYTF; CDR3 DNA: TGTGCCTGGAGGGGGGCAGGGAAGAATGGCTACACCTTC
clone size: .; J gene: TRBJ2-3; V gene: TRBV20-1; D gene: .; CDR3 length: 12; CDR3 protein: CSASGSTDTQYF; CDR3 DNA: TGCAGTGCTAGCGGTAGCACAGATACGCAGTATTTT
clone size: .; J gene: TRBJ2-1; V gene: TRBV6-5; D gene: .; CDR3 length: 18; CDR3 protein: CASSYSSTRSSSYNEQFF; CDR3 DNA: TGTGCCAGCAGTTACTCCTCCACTAGATCGAGCTCCTACAATGAGCAGTTCTTC
clone size: .; J gene: TRBJ2-3; V gene: TRBV30; D gene: TRBD2; CDR3 length: 14; CDR3 protein: CAWSQGREGDTQYF; CDR3 DNA: TGTGCCTGGAGTCAGGGGCGGGAGGGAGATACGCAGTATTTT
clone size: once; J gene: TRBJ1-2; V gene: TRBV5-1; D gene: TRBD1; CDR3 length: 14; CDR3 protein: CASSPGQDHYGYTF; CDR3 DNA: TGCGCCAGCAGCCCGGGACAGGACCACTATGGCTACACCTTC
clone size: .; J gene: TRBJ2-7; V gene: TRBV20-1; D gene: .; CDR3 length: 14; CDR3 protein: CSARDSGQGREQYF; CDR3 DNA: .
clone size: once; J gene: TRBJ1-5; V gene: TRBV12-3/TRBV12-4; D gene: .; CDR3 length: 12; CDR3 protein: CASSSLPQPQHF; CDR3 DNA: TGTGCCAGCAGTTCTCTCCCTCAGCCCCAGCATTTT
clone size: .; J gene: TRBJ2-1; V gene: TRBV10-3; D gene: TRBD2; CDR3 length: 15; CDR3 protein: CAISGLAGSYNEQFF; CDR3 DNA: TGTGCCATCAGTGGACTAGCGGGTTCCTACAATGAGCAGTTCTTC
clone size: .; J gene: TRBJ2-1; V gene: TRBV7-2; D gene: .; CDR3 length: 17; CDR3 protein: CASSSPVQRRPYNEQFF; CDR3 DNA: TGTGCCAGCAGCTCGCCGGTCCAGCGGAGACCCTACAATGAGCAGTTCTTC
clone size: once; J gene: TRBJ1-1; V gene: TRBV5-1; D gene: .; CDR3 length: 13; CDR3 protein: CASTPARNTEAFF; CDR3 DNA: TGCGCCAGTACCCCTGCTAGGAACACTGAAGCTTTCTTT
clone size: .; J gene: TRBJ1-1; V gene: TRBV9; D gene: TRBD1; CDR3 length: 16; CDR3 protein: CASSPQTGGMGTEAFF; CDR3 DNA: TGTGCCAGCAGCCCGCAGACAGGGGGCATGGGCACTGAAGCTTTCTTT
clone size: .; J gene: TRBJ2-3; V gene: TRBV5-4; D gene: TRBD1; CDR3 length: 17; CDR3 protein: CASSTYLSGGTTDTQYF; CDR3 DNA: TGTGCCAGCAGCACCTACTTGTCAGGGGGAACCACAGATACGCAGTATTTT